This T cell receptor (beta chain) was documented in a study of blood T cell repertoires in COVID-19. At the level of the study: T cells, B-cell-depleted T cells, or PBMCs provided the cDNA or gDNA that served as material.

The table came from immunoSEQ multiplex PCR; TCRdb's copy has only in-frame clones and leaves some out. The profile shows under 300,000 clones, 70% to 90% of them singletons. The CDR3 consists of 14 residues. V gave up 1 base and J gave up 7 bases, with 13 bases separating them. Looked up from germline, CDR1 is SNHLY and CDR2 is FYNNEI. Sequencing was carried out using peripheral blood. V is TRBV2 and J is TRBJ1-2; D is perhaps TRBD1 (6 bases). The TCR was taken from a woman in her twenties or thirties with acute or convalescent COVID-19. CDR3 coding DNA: TGTGCCAGCAGTGAAGTCGGGGGGCTGTTTGGCTACACCTTC. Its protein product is CASSEVGGLFGYTF.